This T cell receptor beta chain was identified during a study of blood T cell repertoires in COVID-19. As for the study in general: Samples of COVID-19 (acute and convalescent) were obtained from the United States, Italy and Spain. T cells, B-cell-depleted T cells, or PBMCs supplied cDNA or gDNA.

In its sample, this clone was seen once. Patients from Seattle were sampled longitudinally, starting during active infection. The CDR3 extends over 13 amino acids. Germline CDR1 is SGDLS and CDR2 is YYNGEE. Deletions cut 0 bases from V and 6 bases from J, with 10 bases between. In the authors' workflow: Nucleated cell number was recorded as an estimate derived from reference gene primer amplification. Produced via immunoSEQ multiplex PCR; TCRdb's table is partial and in-frame only. The V and J calls and clone size were taken over from that table, and D and trimming were inferred from the DNA. The sample has some 300,000 clones; roughly 90% are singletons.

This chain connects TRBV9 to TRBJ2-7, with D possibly TRBD1 on 6 matching bases. Sequencing was carried out using peripheral blood. The receptor comes from a woman in her 70s with COVID-19, enrolled during active disease. CDR3 sequence reads: CASSVAGVAEQYF. CDR3 nucleotide sequence: TGTGCCAGCAGCGTAGCAGGGGTGGCCGAGCAGTACTTC.